This T cell receptor beta chain appears in the sequencing data of a study of control samples from healthy donors and cancer patients. TCRdb keeps only in-frame clones here, not all; method: immunoSEQ multiplex PCR. The sample shows 98,000 or so clones, roughly 83% of them seen only once. Germline CDR1 reads GTSNPN; CDR2 reads SVGIG (reference sequence). CDR3 length: 16 residues. After removal of 3 bases from V and 4 bases from J, the junction contained 12 bases not matched to a gene. This TCR was sampled from a woman aged 25-40 years in good health. The V gene is TRBV30, the J gene TRBJ1-5; 7 bases align to TRBD1. The source material was blood. The CDR3: CAWSLGTEMPNQPQHF. The CDR3 DNA sequence: TGTGCCTGGAGCCTCGGGACAGAGATGCCGAATCAGCCCCAGCATTTT.